Sequencing of this T cell receptor (beta chain) was carried out in a study of T cell responses to AZD1222 COVID-19 vaccine. In the case of this clone: Its antigen is not identified.

Study-level points and caveats: Spike was spanned by vaccine-associated CD4 TCRs, which were dominant at 160-218 and 743-854. Clonal diversity may have been underestimated, and the donors were mostly white British, with more females than males.

TCRdb's table, derived via immunoSEQ multiplex PCR, lists solely in-frame clones and lacks some. The sample consists of around 140,000 clones, about nine tenths of them appearing once. The CDR3 runs 13 residues. CDR1 and CDR2 from the germline V gene are GTSNPN and SVGIG (reference sequence). V was pared by 4 bases and J by 2 bases, with 11 bases between. The chain employs TRBV30 and TRBJ1-2; the D is unclear. Sequenced material: peripheral blood, taken on day 0 of AZD1222 vaccination. This clonotype was obtained from an adult in good health. CDR3 sequence reads: CAWIGGINYGYTF. The CDR3 nucleotides read TGTGCCTGGATCGGAGGGATAAACTATGGCTACACCTTC.